The subject of this entry is one T cell receptor (beta chain). Antigen: not known. This sample was taken from a study of T-cell reconstitution after alpha-beta-depleted transplantation in children. A TCRbeta library incorporating unique molecular identifiers was prepared. MiXCR, run by TCRdb on the PCR reads, gives a single entry per CDR3 protein. This sample has about 980,000 distinct CDR3 sequences, with roughly 29% found just once. Study-level findings and limits: About two months after transplant, alpha-beta T cells reportedly came from several hundred expanded graft clones. It was surviving recipient T cells and thymic progenitors that gave some patients high TCRbeta diversity at day 60.

The CDR3 is 12 residues long. CDR1 DFQATT and CDR2 SNEGSKA come from the germline V gene (reference sequence). V was pared by 6 bases and J by 2 bases, with 3 bases of the junction left unmatched. The source is a boy under two years old who had a stem cell transplant for SCID, so the T cells may come from the graft donor. This sequence joins TRBV20-1 and TRBJ2-7, with 8 bases lining up with TRBD1. Sequencing was performed on PBMCs, mostly from graft donor cells, taken 360 days after TCRalphabeta/CD19-depleted stem cell transplant. The CDR3 DNA reads as TGCAGTGCCTGGACAGGGCCCTACGAGCAGTACTTC. Its protein is CSAWTGPYEQYF.